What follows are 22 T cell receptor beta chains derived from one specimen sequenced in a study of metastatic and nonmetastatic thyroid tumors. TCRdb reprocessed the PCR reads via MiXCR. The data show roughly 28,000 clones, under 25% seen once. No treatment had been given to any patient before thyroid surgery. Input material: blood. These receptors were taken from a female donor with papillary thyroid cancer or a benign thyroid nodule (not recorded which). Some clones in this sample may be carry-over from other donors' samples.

CDR3 coding DNA: TGTGCCAGCAGTTACGGTGATGGAGCCCGGCAATTCGAAGAGACCCAGTACTTC. Translating gives CASSYGDGARQFEETQYF. The V and J genes are TRBV6-9 and TRBJ2-5; D ambiguous. Trimming pared 3 bases from V and 3 bases from J, leaving 23 bases between. CDR1 and CDR2 from the germline V gene are MNHGY and SVAAGI. The CDR3 totals 18 residues.

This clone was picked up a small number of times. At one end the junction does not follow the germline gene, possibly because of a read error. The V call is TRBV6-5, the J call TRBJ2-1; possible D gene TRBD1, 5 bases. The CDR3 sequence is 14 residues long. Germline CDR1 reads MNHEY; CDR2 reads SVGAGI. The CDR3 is CASGYRSSYNEQFF. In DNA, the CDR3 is TGTGCCAGCGGTTACAGGAGCTCCTACAATGAGCAGTTCTTC.

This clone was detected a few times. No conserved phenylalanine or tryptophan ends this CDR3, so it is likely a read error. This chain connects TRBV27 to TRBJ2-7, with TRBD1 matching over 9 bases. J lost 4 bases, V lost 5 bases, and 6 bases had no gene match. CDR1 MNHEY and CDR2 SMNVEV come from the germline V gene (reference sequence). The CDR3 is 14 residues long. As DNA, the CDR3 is TGTGCCAGCAGTCCGGGGACAGGGTGGTACGAGCAGTACTTA. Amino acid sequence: CASSPGTGWYEQYL.

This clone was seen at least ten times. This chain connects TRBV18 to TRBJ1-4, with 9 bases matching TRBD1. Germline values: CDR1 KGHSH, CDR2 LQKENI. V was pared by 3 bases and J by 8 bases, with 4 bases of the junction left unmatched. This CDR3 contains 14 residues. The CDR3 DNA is TGTGCCAGCTCACCGGGACAGGGTGACGAAAAACTGTTTTTT. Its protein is CASSPGQGDEKLFF.

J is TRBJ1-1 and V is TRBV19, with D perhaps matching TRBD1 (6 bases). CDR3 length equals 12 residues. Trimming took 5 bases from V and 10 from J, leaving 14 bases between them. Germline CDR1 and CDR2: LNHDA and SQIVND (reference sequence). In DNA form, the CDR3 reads TGTGCCAGTAGTGCAAAAAACAGGGTAGCTTTCTTT. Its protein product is CASSAKNRVAFF. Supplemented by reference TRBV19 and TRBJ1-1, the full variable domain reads DGGITQSPKYLFRKEGQNVTLSCEQNLNHDAMYWYRQDPGQGLRLIYYSQIVNDFQKGDIAEGYSVSREKKESFPLTVTSAQKNPTAFYLCASSAKNRVAFFGQGTRLTVV.

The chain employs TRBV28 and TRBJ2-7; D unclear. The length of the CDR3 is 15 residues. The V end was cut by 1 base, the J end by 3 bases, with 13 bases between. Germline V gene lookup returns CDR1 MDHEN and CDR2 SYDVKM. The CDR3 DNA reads TGTGCCAGCAGTTTATACTCGGGCAGGATCTACGAGCAGTACTTC. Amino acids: CASSLYSGRIYEQYF.

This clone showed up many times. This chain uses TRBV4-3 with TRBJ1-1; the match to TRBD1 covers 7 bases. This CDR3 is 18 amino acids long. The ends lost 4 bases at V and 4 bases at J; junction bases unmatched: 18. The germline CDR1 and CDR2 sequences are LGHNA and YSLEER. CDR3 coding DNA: TGCGCCAGCAGCCGCCACACCTTCCGACAGGGTCTGGTCACTGAAGCTTTCTTT. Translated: CASSRHTFRQGLVTEAFF.

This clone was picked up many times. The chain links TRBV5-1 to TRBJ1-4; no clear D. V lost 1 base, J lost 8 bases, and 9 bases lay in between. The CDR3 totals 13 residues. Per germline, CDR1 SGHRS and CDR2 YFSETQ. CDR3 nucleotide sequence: TGCGCCAGCAGCTTGCTTCCGGGGGAAAAACTGTTTTTT. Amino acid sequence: CASSLLPGEKLFF.

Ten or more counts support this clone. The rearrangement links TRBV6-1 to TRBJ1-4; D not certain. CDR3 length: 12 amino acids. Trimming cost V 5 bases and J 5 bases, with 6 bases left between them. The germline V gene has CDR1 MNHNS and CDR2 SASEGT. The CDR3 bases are TGTGCCAGCAGTAGGTCAAATGAAAAACTGTTTTTT. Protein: CASSRSNEKLFF.

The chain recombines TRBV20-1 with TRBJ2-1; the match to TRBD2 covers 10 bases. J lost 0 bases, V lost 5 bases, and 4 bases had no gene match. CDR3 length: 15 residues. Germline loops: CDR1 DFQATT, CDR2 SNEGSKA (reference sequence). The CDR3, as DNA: TGCAGTGCTTTATCTAGCGGGAGCTCCTACAATGAGCAGTTCTTC. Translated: CSALSSGSSYNEQFF.

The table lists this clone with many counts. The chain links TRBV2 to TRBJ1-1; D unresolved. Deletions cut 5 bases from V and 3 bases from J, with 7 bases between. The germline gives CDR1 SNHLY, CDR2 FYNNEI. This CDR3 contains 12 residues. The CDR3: CASSPRYTEAFF. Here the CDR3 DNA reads TGTGCCAGCAGTCCCCGTTACACTGAAGCTTTCTTT.

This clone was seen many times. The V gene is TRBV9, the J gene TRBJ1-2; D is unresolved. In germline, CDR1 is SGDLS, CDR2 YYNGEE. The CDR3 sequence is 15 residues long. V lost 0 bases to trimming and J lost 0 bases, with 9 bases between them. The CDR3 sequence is CASSVDLWSNYGYTF. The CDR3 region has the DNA TGTGCCAGCAGCGTAGACCTATGGTCTAACTATGGCTACACCTTC.

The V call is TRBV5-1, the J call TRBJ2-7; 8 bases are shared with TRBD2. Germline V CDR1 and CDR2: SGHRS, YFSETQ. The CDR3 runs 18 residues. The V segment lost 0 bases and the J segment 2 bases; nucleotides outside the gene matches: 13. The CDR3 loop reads CASSLALPLSGAPYEQYF. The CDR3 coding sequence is TGCGCCAGCAGCTTGGCCCTCCCCCTTAGCGGGGCCCCCTACGAGCAGTACTTC.

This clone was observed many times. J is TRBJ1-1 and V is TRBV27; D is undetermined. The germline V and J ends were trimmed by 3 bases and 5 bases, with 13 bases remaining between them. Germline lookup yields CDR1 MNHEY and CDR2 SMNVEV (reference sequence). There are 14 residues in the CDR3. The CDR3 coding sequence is TGTGCCAGCAGTTTGGAACAGAGAGGGACTGAAGCTTTCTTT. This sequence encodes CASSLEQRGTEAFF.

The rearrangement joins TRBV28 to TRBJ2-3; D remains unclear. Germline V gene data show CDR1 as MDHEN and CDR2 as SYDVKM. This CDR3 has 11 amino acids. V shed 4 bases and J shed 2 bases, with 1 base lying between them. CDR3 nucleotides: TGTGCCAGCAGTTACACAGATACGCAGTATTTT. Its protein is CASSYTDTQYF.

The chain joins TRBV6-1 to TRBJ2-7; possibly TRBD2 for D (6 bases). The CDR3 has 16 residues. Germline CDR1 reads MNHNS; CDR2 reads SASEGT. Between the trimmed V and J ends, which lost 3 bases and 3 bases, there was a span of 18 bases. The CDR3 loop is CASSERLRGDFYEQYF. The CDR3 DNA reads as TGTGCCAGCAGTGAGAGGTTACGAGGGGACTTCTACGAGCAGTACTTC.

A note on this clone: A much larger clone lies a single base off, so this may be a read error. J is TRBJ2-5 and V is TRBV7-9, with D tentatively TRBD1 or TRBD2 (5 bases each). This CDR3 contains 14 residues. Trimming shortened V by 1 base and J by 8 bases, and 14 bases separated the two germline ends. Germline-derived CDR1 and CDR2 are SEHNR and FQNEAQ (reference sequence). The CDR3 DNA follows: TGTGCCAGCAGCTTAGGGGGGTCTGGCGATACCCAGTACTTC. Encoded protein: CASSLGGSGDTQYF. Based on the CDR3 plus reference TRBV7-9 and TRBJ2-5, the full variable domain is DTGVSQNPRHKITKRGQNVTFRCDPISEHNRLYWYRQTLGQGPEFLTYFQNEAQLEKSRLLSDRFSAERPKGSFSTLEIQRTEQGDSAMYLCASSLGGSGDTQYFGPGTRLLVL.

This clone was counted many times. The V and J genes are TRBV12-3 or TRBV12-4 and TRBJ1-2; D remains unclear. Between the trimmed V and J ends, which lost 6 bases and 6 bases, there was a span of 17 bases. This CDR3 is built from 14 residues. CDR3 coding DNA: TGTGCCAGCAGCCCCCGGGGAGGGTTTGATGGCTACACCTTC. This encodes CASSPRGGFDGYTF.

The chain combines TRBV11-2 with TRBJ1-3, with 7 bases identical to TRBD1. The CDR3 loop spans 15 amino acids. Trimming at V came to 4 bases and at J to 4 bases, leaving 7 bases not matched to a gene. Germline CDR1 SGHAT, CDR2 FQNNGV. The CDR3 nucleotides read TGTGCCAGCAGCTCCGCGACAGGGAACGGAAACACCATATATTTT. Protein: CASSSATGNGNTIYF. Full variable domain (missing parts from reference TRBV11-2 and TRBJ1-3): EAGVAQSPRYKIIEKRQSVAFWCNPISGHATLYWYQQILGQGPKLLIQFQNNGVVDDSQLPKDRFSAERLKGVDSTLKIQPAKLEDSAVYLCASSSATGNGNTIYFGEGSWLTVV.

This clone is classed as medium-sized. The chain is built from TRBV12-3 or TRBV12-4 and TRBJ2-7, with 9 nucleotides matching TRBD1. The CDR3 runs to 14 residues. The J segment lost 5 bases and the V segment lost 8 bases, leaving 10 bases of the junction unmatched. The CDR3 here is CASCTGTGRNEQYF. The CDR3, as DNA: TGTGCCAGCTGCACCGGGACAGGGCGGAACGAGCAGTACTTC.

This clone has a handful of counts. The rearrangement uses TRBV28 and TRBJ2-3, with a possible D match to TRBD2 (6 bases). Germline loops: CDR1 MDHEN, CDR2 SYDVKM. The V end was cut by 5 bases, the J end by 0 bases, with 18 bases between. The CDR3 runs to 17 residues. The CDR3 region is CASSLGGAGASTDTQYF. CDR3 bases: TGTGCCAGCAGTCTCGGGGGAGCGGGCGCTAGCACAGATACGCAGTATTTT.

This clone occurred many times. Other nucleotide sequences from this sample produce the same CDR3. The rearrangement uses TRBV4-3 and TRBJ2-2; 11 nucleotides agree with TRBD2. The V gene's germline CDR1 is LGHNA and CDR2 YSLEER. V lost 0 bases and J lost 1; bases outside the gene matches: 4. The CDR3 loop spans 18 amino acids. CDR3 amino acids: CASSQEVAGGGNTGELFF. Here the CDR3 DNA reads TGCGCCAGCAGCCAAGAAGTAGCGGGAGGGGGGAACACCGGGGAGCTGTTTTTT.